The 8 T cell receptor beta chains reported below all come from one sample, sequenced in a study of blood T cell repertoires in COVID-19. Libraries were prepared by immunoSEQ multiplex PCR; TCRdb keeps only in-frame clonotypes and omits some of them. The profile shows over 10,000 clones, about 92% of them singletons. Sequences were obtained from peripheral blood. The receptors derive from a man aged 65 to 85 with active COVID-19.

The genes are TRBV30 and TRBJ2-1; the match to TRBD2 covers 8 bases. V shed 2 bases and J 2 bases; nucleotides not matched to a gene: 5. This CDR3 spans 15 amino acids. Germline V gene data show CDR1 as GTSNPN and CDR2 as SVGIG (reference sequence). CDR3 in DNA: TGTGCCTGGAGTCGACTAGCGCTAACCTACAATGAGCAGTTCTTC. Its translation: CAWSRLALTYNEQFF.

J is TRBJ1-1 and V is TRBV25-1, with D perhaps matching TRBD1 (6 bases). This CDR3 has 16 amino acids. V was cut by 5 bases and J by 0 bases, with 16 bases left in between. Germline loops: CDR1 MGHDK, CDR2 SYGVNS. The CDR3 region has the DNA TGTGCCAGCAGTAAGGACAGCGCATTACTGAACACTGAAGCTTTCTTT. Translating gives CASSKDSALLNTEAFF.

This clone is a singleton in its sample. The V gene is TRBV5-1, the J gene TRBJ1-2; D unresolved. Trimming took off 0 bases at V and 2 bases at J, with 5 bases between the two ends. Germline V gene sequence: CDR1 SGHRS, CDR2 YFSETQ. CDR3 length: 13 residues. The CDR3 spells CASSLGGNYGYTF. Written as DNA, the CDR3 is TGCGCCAGCAGCTTGGGAGGGAACTATGGCTACACCTTC.

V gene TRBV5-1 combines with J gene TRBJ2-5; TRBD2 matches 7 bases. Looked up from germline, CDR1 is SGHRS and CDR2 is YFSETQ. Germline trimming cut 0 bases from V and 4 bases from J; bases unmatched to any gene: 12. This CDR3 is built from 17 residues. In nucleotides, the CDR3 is TGCGCCAGCAGCTTGGGGCCCCGGGCGGGAGAGATAGAGACCCAGTACTTC. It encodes CASSLGPRAGEIETQYF.

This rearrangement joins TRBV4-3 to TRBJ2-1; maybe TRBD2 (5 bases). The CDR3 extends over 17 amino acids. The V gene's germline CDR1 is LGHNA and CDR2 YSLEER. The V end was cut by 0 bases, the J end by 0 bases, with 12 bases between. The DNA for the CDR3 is TGCGCCAGCAGCCAAGATCTCCGAGCGGCCTCCTACAATGAGCAGTTCTTC. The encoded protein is CASSQDLRAASYNEQFF.

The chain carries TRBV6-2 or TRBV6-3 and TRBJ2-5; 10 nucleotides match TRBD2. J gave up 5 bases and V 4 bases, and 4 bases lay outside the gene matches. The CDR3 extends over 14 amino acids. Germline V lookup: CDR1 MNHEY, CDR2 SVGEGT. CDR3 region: CASSSSGGVETQYF. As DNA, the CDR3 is TGTGCCAGCAGTTCTAGCGGGGGCGTCGAGACCCAGTACTTC.

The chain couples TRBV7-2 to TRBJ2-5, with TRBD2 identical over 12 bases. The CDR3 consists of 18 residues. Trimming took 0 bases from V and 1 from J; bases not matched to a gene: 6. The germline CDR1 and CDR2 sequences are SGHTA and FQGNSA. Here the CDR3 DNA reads TGTGCCAGCAGCTTAGCCCGAACTAGCGGGGGGTTCCAAGAGACCCAGTACTTC. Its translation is CASSLARTSGGFQETQYF.

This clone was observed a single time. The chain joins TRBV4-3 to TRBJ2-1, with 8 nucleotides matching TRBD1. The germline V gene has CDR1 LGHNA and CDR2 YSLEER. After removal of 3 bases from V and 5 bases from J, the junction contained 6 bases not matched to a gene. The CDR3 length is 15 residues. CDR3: CASSQVHRGNNEQFF. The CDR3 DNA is TGCGCCAGCAGCCAGGTCCACAGGGGGAACAATGAGCAGTTCTTC.